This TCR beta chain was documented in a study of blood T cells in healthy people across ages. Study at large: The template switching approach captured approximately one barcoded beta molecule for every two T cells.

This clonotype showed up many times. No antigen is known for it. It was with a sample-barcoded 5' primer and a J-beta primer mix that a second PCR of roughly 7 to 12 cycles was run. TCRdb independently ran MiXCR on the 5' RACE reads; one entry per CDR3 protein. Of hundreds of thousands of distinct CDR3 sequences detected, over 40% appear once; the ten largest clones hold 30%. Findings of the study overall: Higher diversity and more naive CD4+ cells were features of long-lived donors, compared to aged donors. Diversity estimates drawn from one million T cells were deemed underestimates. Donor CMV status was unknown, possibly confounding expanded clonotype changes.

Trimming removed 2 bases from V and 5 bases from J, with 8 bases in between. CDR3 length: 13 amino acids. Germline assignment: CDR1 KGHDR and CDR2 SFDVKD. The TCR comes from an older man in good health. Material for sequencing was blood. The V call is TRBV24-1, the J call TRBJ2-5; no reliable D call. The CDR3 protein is CATSDSGRETQYF. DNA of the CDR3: TGTGCCACCAGTGATTCCGGACGTGAGACCCAGTACTTC.